One and the same sample provided the 10 T cell receptor beta chains below, sequenced in a study of neurological immune-mediated disorders. Using its own MiXCR run on the 5' RACE reads, TCRdb lists one record per CDR3 protein. The sample records around 97,000 distinct CDR3 sequences, 9.5% to 14% being singletons. The sample's time point: longitudinal time-point 3. The sample comprised PBMCs. The receptor set was obtained from a female donor with HTLV-1-associated myelopathy (HAM/TSP).

This clonotype was seen at least ten times. The genes are TRBV5-1 and TRBJ2-3, with 8 nucleotides matching TRBD1. Germline values: CDR1 SGHRS, CDR2 YFSETQ. J lost 7 bases, V lost 4 bases, and 8 bases had no gene match. This CDR3 contains 14 residues. In nucleotides, the CDR3 is TGCGCCAGCAGCCCGGACAGGGCCGGGAATACGCAGTATTTT. Translating gives CASSPDRAGNTQYF. Looking up the rest from reference TRBV5-1 and TRBJ2-3 gives the full variable domain: KAGVTQTPRYLIKTRGQQVTLSCSPISGHRSVSWYQQTPGQGLQFLFEYFSETQRNKGNFPGRFSGRQFSNSRSEMNVSTLELGDSALYLCASSPDRAGNTQYFGPGTRLTVL.

This clonotype was picked up many times. The J gene is TRBJ2-4, the V gene TRBV12-3 or TRBV12-4, with D perhaps matching TRBD1 (6 bases). CDR3 size: 15 residues. Between the trimmed V and J ends, which lost 2 bases and 2 bases, there was a span of 10 bases. In DNA form, the CDR3 reads TGTGCCAGCAGTTTAATACAGGGTTCCAAAAACATTCAGTACTTC. Translated, it gives CASSLIQGSKNIQYF.

This clonotype was counted many times. The rearrangement uses TRBV18 and TRBJ2-1; D remains ambiguous. The germline CDR1 and CDR2 sequences are KGHSH and LQKENI. V dropped 6 bases and J dropped 0 bases, with 12 bases sitting between them. The CDR3 extends over 15 amino acids. Here the CDR3 reads CASSLLPNSYNEQFF. CDR3 nucleotides: TGTGCCAGCTCTCTGCTTCCCAACTCCTACAATGAGCAGTTCTTC.

This clonotype has at least ten counts. V gene TRBV28 combines with J gene TRBJ2-7, with TRBD1 identical over 9 bases. Trimming cost V 5 bases and J 2 bases; bases outside gene matches: 1. Germline assignment: CDR1 MDHEN and CDR2 SYDVKM. The CDR3 has 13 residues. The CDR3 spells CASSHRGPYEQYF. CDR3 nucleotides: TGTGCCAGCAGTCACAGGGGGCCCTACGAGCAGTACTTC.

This clonotype was observed many times. The chain combines TRBV6-5 with TRBJ1-2; TRBD1 matches at 12 bases. This CDR3 comprises 15 residues. Germline CDR1 is MNHEY and CDR2 is SVGAGI. J lost 2 bases, V lost 3 bases, and 1 base had no gene match. The CDR3 loop is CASSYGTGGNYGYTF. Written as DNA, the CDR3 is TGTGCCAGCAGTTATGGGACAGGGGGCAACTATGGCTACACCTTC.

The sample holds many counts of this clonotype. V usage is TRBV6-1 and J usage is TRBJ2-1; 12 bases fit TRBD2. V was clipped by 7 bases and J by 3 bases; unmatched bases: 10. There are 17 residues in the CDR3. Germline V gene lookup returns CDR1 MNHNS and CDR2 SASEGT. The CDR3 is CASNRLAGVPVYNEQFF. For the CDR3, the DNA is TGTGCCAGCAACCGACTAGCGGGGGTTCCCGTCTACAATGAGCAGTTCTTC.

The V call is TRBV6-1, the J call TRBJ2-7; no clear D gene. Trimming removed 5 bases at V and 4 bases at J, with 18 bases between. Germline V gene data show CDR1 as MNHNS and CDR2 as SASEGT. This CDR3 comprises 15 residues. The CDR3 loop reads CASSNRVAARYEQYF. The CDR3 coding sequence is TGTGCCAGCAGTAACCGGGTTGCCGCTCGATACGAGCAGTACTTC.

This clonotype occurred a few times. The chain combines TRBV3-1 with TRBJ2-7, with D hard to call. There are 12 residues in the CDR3. The germline CDR1 and CDR2 sequences are LGHDT and YNNKEL (reference sequence). The V gene lost 0 bases and the J gene lost 4 bases, with 4 bases spanning the gap. The CDR3 here is CASSQEGYEQYF. The DNA of the CDR3 is TGTGCCAGCAGCCAAGAGGGTTACGAGCAGTACTTC.

There are many counts of this clonotype. The chain has TRBV20-1 and TRBJ2-5; 7 bases fit TRBD2. The CDR3 contains 13 residues. J was trimmed by 1 base and V by 5 bases; bases with no gene match: 4. Germline CDR1 is DFQATT and CDR2 is SNEGSKA (reference sequence). The CDR3 region is CSAGGLGQETQYF. The CDR3 DNA follows: TGCAGTGCTGGTGGACTAGGCCAAGAGACCCAGTACTTC.

The chain links TRBV5-1 to TRBJ2-7; D may be TRBD1 or TRBD2 (6 bases each). This CDR3 has 14 amino acids. Germline V gene lookup returns CDR1 SGHRS and CDR2 YFSETQ. V lost 0 bases and J 5 bases, leaving 12 bases between the germline ends. The DNA of the CDR3 is TGCGCCAGCAGCTTGGCCGGGGGCAGGGACGAGCAGTACTTC. It encodes CASSLAGGRDEQYF.